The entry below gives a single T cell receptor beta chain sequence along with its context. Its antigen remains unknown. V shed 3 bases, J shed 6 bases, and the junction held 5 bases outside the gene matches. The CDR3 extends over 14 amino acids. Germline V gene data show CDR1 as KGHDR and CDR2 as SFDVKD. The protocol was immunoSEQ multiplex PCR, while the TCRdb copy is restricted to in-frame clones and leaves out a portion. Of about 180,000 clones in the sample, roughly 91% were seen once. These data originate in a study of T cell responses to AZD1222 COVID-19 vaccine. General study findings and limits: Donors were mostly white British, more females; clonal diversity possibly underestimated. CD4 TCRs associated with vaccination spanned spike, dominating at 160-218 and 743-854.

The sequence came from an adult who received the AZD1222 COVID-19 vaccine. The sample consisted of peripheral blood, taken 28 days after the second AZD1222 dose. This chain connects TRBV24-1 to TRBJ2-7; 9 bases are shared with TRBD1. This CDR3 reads CATSDHRGRSEQYF. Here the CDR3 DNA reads TGTGCCACCAGTGATCACAGGGGGCGAAGCGAGCAGTACTTC.